Included here is one T cell receptor (beta chain) sequence, with context. The CDR3 totals 17 residues. The V gene lost 4 bases and the J gene lost 5 bases, with 20 bases spanning the gap. The V gene's germline CDR1 is SGHTA and CDR2 FQGNSA. The method was immunoSEQ multiplex PCR; TCRdb's version includes in-frame clones alone and lacks a portion of them. The repertoire has over 11,000 clones, less than 95% of them found once; the top ten carry around 8.1%. This specimen comes from a study of blood T cell repertoires in COVID-19. The wider study: Acute-phase and convalescent COVID-19 samples originated in the United States, Italy and Spain. Nucleic acid was either cDNA or gDNA, and it came from T cells, B-cell-depleted T cells, or PBMCs.

The origin of this receptor is a human donor in a cohort sampled during active COVID-19. This chain joins TRBV7-2 and TRBJ2-2; maybe TRBD2 (6 bases). Sequencing was done on a sample of peripheral blood. The CDR3 nucleotides read TGTGCCAGCAGCTCATCCCGGCGGGGAGTAACGACCGGGGAGCTGTTTTTT. Protein: CASSSSRRGVTTGELFF.